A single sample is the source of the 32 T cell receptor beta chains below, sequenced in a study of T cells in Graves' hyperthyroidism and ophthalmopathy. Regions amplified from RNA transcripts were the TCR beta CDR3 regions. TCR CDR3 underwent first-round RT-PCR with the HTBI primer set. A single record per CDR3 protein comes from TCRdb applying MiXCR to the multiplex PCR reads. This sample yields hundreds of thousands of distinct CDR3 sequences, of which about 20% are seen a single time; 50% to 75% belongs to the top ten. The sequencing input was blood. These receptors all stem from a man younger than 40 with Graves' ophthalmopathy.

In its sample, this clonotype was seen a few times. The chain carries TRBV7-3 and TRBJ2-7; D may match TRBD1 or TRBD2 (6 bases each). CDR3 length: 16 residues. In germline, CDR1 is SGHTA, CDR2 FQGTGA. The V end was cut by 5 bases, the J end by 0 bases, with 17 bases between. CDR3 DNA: TGTGCCAGCAGCCTTGCCGGGGGCGGGGCCTCCTACGAGCAGTACTTC. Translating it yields CASSLAGGGASYEQYF.

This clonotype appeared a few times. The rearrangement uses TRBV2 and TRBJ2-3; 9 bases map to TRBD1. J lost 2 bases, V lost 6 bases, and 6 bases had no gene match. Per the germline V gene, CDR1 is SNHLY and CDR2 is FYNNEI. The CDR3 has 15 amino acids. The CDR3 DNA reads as TGTGCCAGCAGAGTGGACAGGGGAATCACAGATACGCAGTATTTT. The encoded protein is CASRVDRGITDTQYF.

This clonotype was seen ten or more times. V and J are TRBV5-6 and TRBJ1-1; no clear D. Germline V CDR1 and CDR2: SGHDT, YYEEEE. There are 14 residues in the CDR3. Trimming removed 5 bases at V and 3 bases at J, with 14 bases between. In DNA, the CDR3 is TGTGCCAGCAGATCTTGGGCTGTGCACACTGAAGCTTTCTTT. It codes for CASRSWAVHTEAFF. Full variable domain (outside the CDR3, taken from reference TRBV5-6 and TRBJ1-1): DAGVTQSPTHLIKTRGQQVTLRCSPKSGHDTVSWYQQALGQGPQFIFQYYEEEERQRGNFPDRFSGHQFPNYSSELNVNALLLGDSALYLCASRSWAVHTEAFFGQGTRLTVV.

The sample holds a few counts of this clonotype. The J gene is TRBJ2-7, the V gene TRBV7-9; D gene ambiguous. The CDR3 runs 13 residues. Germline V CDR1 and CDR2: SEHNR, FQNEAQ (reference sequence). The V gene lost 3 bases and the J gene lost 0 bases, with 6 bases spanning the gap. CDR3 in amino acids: CASSFGGSYEQYF. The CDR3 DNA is TGTGCCAGCAGCTTCGGCGGCTCCTACGAGCAGTACTTC.

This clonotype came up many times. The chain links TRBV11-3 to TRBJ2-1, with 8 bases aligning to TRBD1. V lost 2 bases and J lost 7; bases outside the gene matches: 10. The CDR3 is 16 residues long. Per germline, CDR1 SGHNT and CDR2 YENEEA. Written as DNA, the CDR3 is TGTGCCAGCAGCTTATCCGGCAGGGGGCAAGGGAATGAGCAGTTCTTC. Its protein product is CASSLSGRGQGNEQFF.

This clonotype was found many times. DNA for the CDR3: TGTGCCAGCAGTACCGGACGGAGAGCGAACGAGCAGTACTTC. It codes for CASSTGRRANEQYF. This rearrangement joins TRBV9 to TRBJ2-7; D unclear. V lost 5 bases and J 5 bases, leaving 17 bases between the germline ends. This CDR3 has 14 amino acids. CDR1 is SGDLS and CDR2 is YYNGEE in the germline V gene.

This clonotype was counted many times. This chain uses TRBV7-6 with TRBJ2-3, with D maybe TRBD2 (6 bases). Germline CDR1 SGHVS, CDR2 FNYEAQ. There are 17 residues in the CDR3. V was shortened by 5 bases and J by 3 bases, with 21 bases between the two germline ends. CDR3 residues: CASSAGSRGSYTDTQYF. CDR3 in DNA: TGTGCCAGCAGCGCTGGGTCGCGGGGAAGCTATACAGATACGCAGTATTTT.

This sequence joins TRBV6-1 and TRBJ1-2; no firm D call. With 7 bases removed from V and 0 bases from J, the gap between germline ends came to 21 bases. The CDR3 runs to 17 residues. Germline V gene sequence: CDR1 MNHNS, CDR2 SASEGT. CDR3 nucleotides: TGTGCCAGCACCGGCGAAAGACAACCCCTACCTAACTATGGCTACACCTTC. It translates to CASTGERQPLPNYGYTF.

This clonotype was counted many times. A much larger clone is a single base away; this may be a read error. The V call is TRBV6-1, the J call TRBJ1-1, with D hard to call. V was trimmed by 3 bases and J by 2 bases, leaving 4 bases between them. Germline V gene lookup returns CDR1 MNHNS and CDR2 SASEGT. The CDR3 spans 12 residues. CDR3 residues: CASSDRNTEAFF. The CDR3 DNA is TGTGCCAGCAGTGACCGAAACACTGAAGCTTTCTTT.

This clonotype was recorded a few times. CDR3 in amino acids: CASSLGSGTSLHEQYF. CDR3 in DNA: TGTGCCAGCAGCTTAGGGTCCGGGACTAGTCTCCACGAGCAGTACTTC. The V gene is TRBV7-3, the J gene TRBJ2-7; the match to TRBD2 covers 8 bases. CDR1 is SGHTA, CDR2 FQGTGA, per germline. The CDR3 is 16 amino acids. V trimming: 2 bases; J trimming: 5 bases; junction bases outside the gene matches: 11.

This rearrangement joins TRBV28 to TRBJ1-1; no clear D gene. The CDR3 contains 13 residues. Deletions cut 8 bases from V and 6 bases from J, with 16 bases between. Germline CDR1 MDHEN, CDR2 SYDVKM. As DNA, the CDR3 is TGTGCCAGCGGGAGGGTCACTGAAGCTGAAGCTTTCTTT. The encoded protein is CASGRVTEAEAFF.

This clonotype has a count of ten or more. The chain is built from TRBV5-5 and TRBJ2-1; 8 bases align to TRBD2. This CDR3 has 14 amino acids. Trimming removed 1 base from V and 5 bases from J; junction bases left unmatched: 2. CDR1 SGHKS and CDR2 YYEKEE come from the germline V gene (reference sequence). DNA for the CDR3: TGTGCCAGCAGCTTGACTAGCGGAGACAATGAGCAGTTCTTC. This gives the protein CASSLTSGDNEQFF.

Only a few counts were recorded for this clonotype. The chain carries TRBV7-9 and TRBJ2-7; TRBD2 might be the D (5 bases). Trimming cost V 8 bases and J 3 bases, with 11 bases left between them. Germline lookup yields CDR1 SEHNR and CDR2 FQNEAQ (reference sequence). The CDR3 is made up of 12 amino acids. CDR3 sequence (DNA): TGTGCCAGCGGCGACGGAGGCTACGAGCAGTACTTC. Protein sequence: CASGDGGYEQYF. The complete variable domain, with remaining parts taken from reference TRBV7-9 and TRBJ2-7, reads DTGVSQNPRHKITKRGQNVTFRCDPISEHNRLYWYRQTLGQGPEFLTYFQNEAQLEKSRLLSDRFSAERPKGSFSTLEIQRTEQGDSAMYLCASGDGGYEQYFGPGTRLTVT.

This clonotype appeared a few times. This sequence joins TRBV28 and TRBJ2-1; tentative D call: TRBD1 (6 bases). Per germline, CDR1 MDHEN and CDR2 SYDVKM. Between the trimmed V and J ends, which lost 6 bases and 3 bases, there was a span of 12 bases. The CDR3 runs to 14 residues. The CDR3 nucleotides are TGTGCCAGCAGGGTCGACAGGCACTACAATGAGCAGTTCTTC. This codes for CASRVDRHYNEQFF.

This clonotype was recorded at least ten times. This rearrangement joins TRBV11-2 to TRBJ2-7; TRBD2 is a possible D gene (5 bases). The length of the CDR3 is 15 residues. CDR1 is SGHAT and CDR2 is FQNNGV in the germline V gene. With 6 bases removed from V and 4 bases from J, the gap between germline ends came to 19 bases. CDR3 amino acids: CASSLYLANNYEQYF. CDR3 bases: TGTGCCAGCAGTTTATATCTAGCCAACAATTACGAGCAGTACTTC.

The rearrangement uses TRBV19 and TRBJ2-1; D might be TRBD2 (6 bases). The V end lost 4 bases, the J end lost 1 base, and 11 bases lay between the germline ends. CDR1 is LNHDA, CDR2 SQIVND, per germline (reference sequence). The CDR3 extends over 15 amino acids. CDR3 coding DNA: TGTGCCAGTAGTAGGGACTCCGTTTCCTACAATGAGCAGTTCTTC. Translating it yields CASSRDSVSYNEQFF.

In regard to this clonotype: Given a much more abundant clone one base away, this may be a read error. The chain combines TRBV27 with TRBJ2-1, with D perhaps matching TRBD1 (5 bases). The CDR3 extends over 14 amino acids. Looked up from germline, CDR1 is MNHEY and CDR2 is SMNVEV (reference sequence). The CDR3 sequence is CACSFAGSYNEQFF. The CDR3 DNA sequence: TGTGCCTGCAGTTTCGCAGGGTCCTACAATGAGCAGTTCTTC.

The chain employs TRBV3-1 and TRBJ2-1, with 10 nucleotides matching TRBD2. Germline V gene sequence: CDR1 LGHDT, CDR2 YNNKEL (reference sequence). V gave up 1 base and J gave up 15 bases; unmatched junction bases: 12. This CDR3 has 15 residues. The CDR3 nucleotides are TGTGCCAGCAGCCAAGCAGGTGCTAGCGGGAGTGATCCGTTCTTC. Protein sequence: CASSQAGASGSDPFF.

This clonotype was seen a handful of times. The CDR3 is CASTLPSQQGENQPQHF. CDR3 nucleotides: TGTGCCAGTACCCTCCCTTCGCAACAGGGCGAAAATCAGCCCCAGCATTTT. The chain is built from TRBV19 and TRBJ1-5, with a possible D match to TRBD1 (6 bases). Trimming pared 7 bases from V and 4 bases from J, leaving 23 bases between. Germline loops: CDR1 LNHDA, CDR2 SQIVND (reference sequence). The CDR3 spans 17 residues.

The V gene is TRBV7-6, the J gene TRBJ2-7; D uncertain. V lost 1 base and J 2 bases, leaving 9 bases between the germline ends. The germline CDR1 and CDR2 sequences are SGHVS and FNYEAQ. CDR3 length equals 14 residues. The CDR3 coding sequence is TGTGCCAGCAGCTTAGGTATGAATCCCTACGAGCAGTACTTC. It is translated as CASSLGMNPYEQYF.

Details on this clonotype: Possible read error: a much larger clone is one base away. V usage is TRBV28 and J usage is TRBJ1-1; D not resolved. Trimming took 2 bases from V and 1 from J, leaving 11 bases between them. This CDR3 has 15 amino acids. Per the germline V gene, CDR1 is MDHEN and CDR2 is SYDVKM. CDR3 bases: TGTGCCAGCAGTTTAGTCGCAGTGCGGAACACTGAAGCTTTCTTT. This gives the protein CASSLVAVRNTEAFF.

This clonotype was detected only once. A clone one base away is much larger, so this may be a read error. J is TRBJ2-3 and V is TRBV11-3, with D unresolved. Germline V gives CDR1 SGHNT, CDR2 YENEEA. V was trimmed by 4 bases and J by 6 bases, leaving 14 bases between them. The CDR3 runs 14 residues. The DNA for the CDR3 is TGTGCCAGCAGCTCAGGCGCTGGGTCCGATACGCAGTATTTT. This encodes CASSSGAGSDTQYF.

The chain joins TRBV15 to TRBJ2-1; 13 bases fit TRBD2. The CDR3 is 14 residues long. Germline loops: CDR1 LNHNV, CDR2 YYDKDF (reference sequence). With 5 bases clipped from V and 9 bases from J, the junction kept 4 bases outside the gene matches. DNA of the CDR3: TGTGCCACCAGCCGGACTAGCGGGAGTAGTGAGCAGTTCTTC. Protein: CATSRTSGSSEQFF.

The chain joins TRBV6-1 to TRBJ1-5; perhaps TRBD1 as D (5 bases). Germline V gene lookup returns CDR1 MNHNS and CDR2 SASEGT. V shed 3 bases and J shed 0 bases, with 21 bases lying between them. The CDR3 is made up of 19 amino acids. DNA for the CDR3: TGTGCCAGCAGTGAGGGGAGGGGCAGTCTCGCCTATAGCAATCAGCCCCAGCATTTT. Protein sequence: CASSEGRGSLAYSNQPQHF.

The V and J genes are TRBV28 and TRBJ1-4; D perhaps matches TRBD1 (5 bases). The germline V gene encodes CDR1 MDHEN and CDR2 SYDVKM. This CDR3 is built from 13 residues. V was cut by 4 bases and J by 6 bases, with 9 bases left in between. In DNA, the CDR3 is TGTGCCAGCAGTTACGGGACGGATGAAAAACTGTTTTTT. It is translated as CASSYGTDEKLFF.

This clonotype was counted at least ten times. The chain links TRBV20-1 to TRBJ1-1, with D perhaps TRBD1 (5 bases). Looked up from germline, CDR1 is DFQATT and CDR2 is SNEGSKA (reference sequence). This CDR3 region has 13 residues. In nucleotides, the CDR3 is TGCAGCACCCGAGGGGTTGGTGACCCTGAAGCTTTCTTT. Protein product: CSTRGVGDPEAFF.

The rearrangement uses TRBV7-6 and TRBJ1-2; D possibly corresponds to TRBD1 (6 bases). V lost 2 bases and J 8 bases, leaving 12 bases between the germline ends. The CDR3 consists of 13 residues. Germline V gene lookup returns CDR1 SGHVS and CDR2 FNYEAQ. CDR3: CASSLPNREGYTF. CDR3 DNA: TGTGCCAGCAGCTTACCAAACAGGGAGGGCTACACCTTC.

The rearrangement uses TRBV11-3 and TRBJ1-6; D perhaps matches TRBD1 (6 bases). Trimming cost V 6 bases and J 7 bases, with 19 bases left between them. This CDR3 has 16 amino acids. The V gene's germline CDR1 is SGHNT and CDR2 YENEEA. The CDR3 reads CASSSRGTRSNSPLHF. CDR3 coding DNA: TGTGCCAGCAGTTCGAGAGGGACAAGATCGAATTCACCCCTCCACTTT. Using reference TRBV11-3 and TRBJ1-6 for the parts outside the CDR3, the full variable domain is EAGVVQSPRYKIIEKKQPVAFWCNPISGHNTLYWYLQNLGQGPELLIRYENEEAVDDSQLPKDRFSAERLKGVDSTLKIQPAELGDSAVYLCASSSRGTRSNSPLHFGNGTRLTVT.

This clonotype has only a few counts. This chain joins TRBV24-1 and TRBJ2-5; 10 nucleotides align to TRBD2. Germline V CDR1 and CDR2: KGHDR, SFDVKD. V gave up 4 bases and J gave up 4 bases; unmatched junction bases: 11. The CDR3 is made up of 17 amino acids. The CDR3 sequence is CATSEGRGTSVIETQYF. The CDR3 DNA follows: TGTGCCACCAGTGAAGGTCGAGGGACTAGCGTTATAGAGACCCAGTACTTC.

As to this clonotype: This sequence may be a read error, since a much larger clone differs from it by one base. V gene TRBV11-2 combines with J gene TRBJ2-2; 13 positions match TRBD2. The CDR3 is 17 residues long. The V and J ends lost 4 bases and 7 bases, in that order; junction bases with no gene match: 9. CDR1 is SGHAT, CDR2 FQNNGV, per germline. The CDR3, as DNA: TGTGCCAGCAGCTGGACTAGCGGGAGATTGATCATCGGGGAGCTGTTTTTT. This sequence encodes CASSWTSGRLIIGELFF.

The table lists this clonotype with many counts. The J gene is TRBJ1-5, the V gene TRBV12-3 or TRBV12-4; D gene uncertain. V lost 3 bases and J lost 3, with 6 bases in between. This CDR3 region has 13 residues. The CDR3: CASSFGVNQPQHF. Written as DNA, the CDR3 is TGTGCCAGCAGTTTTGGGGTCAATCAGCCCCAGCATTTT.

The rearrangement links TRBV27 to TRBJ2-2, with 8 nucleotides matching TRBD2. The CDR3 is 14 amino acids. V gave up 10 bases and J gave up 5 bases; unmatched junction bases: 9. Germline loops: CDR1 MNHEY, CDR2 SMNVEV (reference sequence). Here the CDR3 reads CANPWTGGTGELFF. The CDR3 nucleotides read TGTGCCAATCCCTGGACGGGAGGGACCGGGGAGCTGTTTTTT.